One and the same sample provided the 28 T cell receptor beta chains below, sequenced in a study of CD8 T cells in ankylosing spondylitis. From the 5' RACE reads, TCRdb called clonotypes with MiXCR, one entry per CDR3 protein. The table has 200,000 to 250,000 distinct CDR3 sequences, under 12% seen once. Specimen: blood, either unsorted or a sorted T cell fraction (not recorded which). These receptors all come from a male donor with ankylosing spondylitis or in good health (not recorded which).

This clonotype appeared a few times. The CDR3 DNA reads TGTGCCAGCAGCTCCCACGCAGGGGGGGCTCGACGTGGCACAGATACGCAGTATTTT. Translated: CASSSHAGGARRGTDTQYF. V and J are TRBV11-2 and TRBJ2-3; tentatively, D is TRBD1 or TRBD2 (7 bases each). Trimming stripped 4 bases from V and 1 base from J, with 24 bases between. This CDR3 is 19 amino acids long. Germline V lookup: CDR1 SGHAT, CDR2 FQNNGV.

The chain combines TRBV20-1 with TRBJ2-2; TRBD2 agrees at 11 bases. Looked up from germline, CDR1 is DFQATT and CDR2 is SNEGSKA (reference sequence). The CDR3 spans 16 residues. J was trimmed by 7 bases and V by 0 bases; bases with no gene match: 7. CDR3 in amino acids: CSARDRIAGGVGELFF. CDR3 DNA: TGCAGTGCTAGAGATCGTATAGCGGGGGGGGTCGGGGAGCTGTTTTTT.

This chain joins TRBV3-1 and TRBJ2-7, with TRBD1 matching over 9 bases. This CDR3 has 15 amino acids. The germline gives CDR1 LGHDT, CDR2 YNNKEL (reference sequence). V lost 4 bases, J lost 1 base, and 5 bases stayed unmatched. CDR3 nucleotide sequence: TGTGCCAGCAGCCCGGGACAGGGATTATCCTACGAGCAGTACTTC. This translates into CASSPGQGLSYEQYF.

In its sample, this clonotype was seen many times. This rearrangement joins TRBV20-1 to TRBJ2-3, with D possibly being TRBD2 (6 bases). The CDR3 is 15 residues long. The germline V and J ends were trimmed by 3 bases and 2 bases, with 15 bases remaining between them. CDR1 and CDR2 from the germline V gene are DFQATT and SNEGSKA (reference sequence). This chain's CDR3 is CSARPWRGDTDTQYF. The CDR3 region has the DNA TGCAGTGCTAGGCCGTGGCGGGGTGACACAGATACGCAGTATTTT.

V gene TRBV7-2 combines with J gene TRBJ2-2, with D perhaps TRBD1 (5 bases). This CDR3 is 15 amino acids long. The V gene lost 5 bases and the J gene lost 4 bases, with 14 bases spanning the gap. Germline CDR1 is SGHTA and CDR2 is FQGNSA. CDR3 amino acids: CASSRTSGPTGELFF. CDR3 DNA: TGTGCCAGCAGCCGCACCTCAGGGCCCACCGGGGAGCTGTTTTTT. Filled out from reference TRBV7-2 and TRBJ2-2, the complete variable domain reads GAGVSQSPSNKVTEKGKDVELRCDPISGHTALYWYRQSLGQGLEFLIYFQGNSAPDKSGLPSDRFSAERTGGSVSTLTIQRTQQEDSAVYLCASSRTSGPTGELFFGEGSRLTVL.

Many counts were recorded for this clonotype. The chain couples TRBV24-1 to TRBJ2-3; D not certain. The germline V gene has CDR1 KGHDR and CDR2 SFDVKD. The CDR3 extends over 13 amino acids. Trimming removed 9 bases at V and 2 bases at J, with 11 bases between. The CDR3 here is CATGQPDTDTQYF. The CDR3 nucleotides are TGTGCCACCGGCCAGCCCGACACAGATACGCAGTATTTT.

This clonotype was seen at least ten times. The chain combines TRBV9 with TRBJ1-4; 10 positions match TRBD1. This CDR3 comprises 14 residues. Germline trimming cut 4 bases from V and 6 bases from J; bases unmatched to any gene: 3. The germline CDR1 and CDR2 sequences are SGDLS and YYNGEE. The CDR3 here is CASSSGTGDEKLFF. CDR3 nucleotide sequence: TGTGCCAGCAGCTCTGGGACAGGGGATGAAAAACTGTTTTTT.

Details on this clonotype: A much more abundant neighbour one base away suggests this may be a read error. The conserved phenylalanine or tryptophan is not found at the CDR3 terminus, so this likely reflects a read error. The genes are TRBV12-3 or TRBV12-4 and TRBJ1-5, with unresolved D. The CDR3 has 14 amino acids. Trimming removed 7 bases at V and 0 bases at J, with 10 bases between. In DNA form, the CDR3 reads TGTGCCAGCACTCCGGGGAATAGCAATCAGCCCCAGCATGTT. Translating it yields CASTPGNSNQPQHV.

This clonotype has a count of ten or more. The gene calls are TRBV20-1 and TRBJ2-1; 8 bases are shared with TRBD2. The CDR3 spans 14 residues. Germline CDR1 and CDR2: DFQATT and SNEGSKA (reference sequence). V trimming: 6 bases; J trimming: 0 bases; junction bases outside the gene matches: 4. For the CDR3, the DNA is TGCAGTGCCGAGGGGACTAGCTCCTACAATGAGCAGTTCTTC. Encoded protein: CSAEGTSSYNEQFF.

V is TRBV28 and J is TRBJ2-7, with TRBD2 as a possible D gene (6 bases). The CDR3 is 16 residues long. Germline assignment: CDR1 MDHEN and CDR2 SYDVKM. Trimming removed 6 bases from V and 7 bases from J, with 25 bases in between. This chain's CDR3 is CASSPPSGETSREQYF. The CDR3 DNA sequence: TGTGCCAGCAGCCCCCCTTCGGGGGAGACATCTAGAGAGCAGTACTTC.

V and J are TRBV27 and TRBJ1-1; 11 nucleotides line up with TRBD1. CDR1 MNHEY and CDR2 SMNVEV come from the germline V gene (reference sequence). Unmatched junction bases numbered 12, after V lost 5 bases and J lost 4 bases. The CDR3 loop spans 17 amino acids. The CDR3 region has the DNA TGTGCCAGCAGTATTATACCCCCGGGACAGGGGGGCACTGAAGCTTTCTTT. This codes for CASSIIPPGQGGTEAFF.

This clonotype was observed many times. The chain uses TRBV5-5 and TRBJ1-5; no firm D call. Trimming left V 3 bases short and J 4 bases short, with 11 bases between. Germline CDR1 and CDR2: SGHKS and YYEKEE (reference sequence). There are 14 residues in the CDR3. CDR3 DNA: TGTGCCAGCAGCTGGGGTTTTGGGAATCAGCCCCAGCATTTT. This codes for CASSWGFGNQPQHF. Full variable domain (outside the CDR3, taken from reference TRBV5-5 and TRBJ1-5): DAGVTQSPTHLIKTRGQQVTLRCSPISGHKSVSWYQQVLGQGPQFIFQYYEKEERGRGNFPDRFSARQFPNYSSELNVNALLLGDSALYLCASSWGFGNQPQHFGDGTRLSIL.

This clonotype appeared many times. This chain joins TRBV27 and TRBJ1-4, with no clear D. Germline V lookup: CDR1 MNHEY, CDR2 SMNVEV (reference sequence). The V and J ends lost 7 bases and 8 bases respectively, with 17 bases between them. The CDR3 loop spans 14 amino acids. The CDR3 sequence is CASTTVGMREKLFF. In nucleotides, the CDR3 is TGTGCCAGCACCACTGTAGGGATGAGGGAAAAACTGTTTTTT.

In its sample, this clonotype was seen a few times. This chain links TRBV3-1 with TRBJ2-7, with 11 bases lining up with TRBD2. Germline values: CDR1 LGHDT, CDR2 YNNKEL (reference sequence). The CDR3 extends over 14 amino acids. With 3 bases clipped from V and 3 bases from J, the junction kept 1 base outside the gene matches. In nucleotides, the CDR3 is TGTGCCAGCAGCCAGACTAGCGGGGACTACGAGCAGTACTTC. Amino acids: CASSQTSGDYEQYF.

The gene calls are TRBV5-6 and TRBJ1-4; TRBD1 matches 9 bases. CDR3 length: 15 amino acids. With 4 bases clipped from V and 0 bases from J, the junction kept 1 base outside the gene matches. Germline V gene sequence: CDR1 SGHDT, CDR2 YYEEEE. CDR3 loop: CASSGTGSTNEKLFF. The CDR3, as DNA: TGTGCCAGCAGCGGGACAGGGTCAACTAATGAAAAACTGTTTTTT.

This clonotype was counted ten times or more. The chain carries TRBV9 and TRBJ2-7; possible D gene TRBD2, 5 bases. The CDR3 extends over 15 amino acids. Trimming took off 0 bases at V and 0 bases at J, with 10 bases between the two ends. Germline V lookup: CDR1 SGDLS, CDR2 YYNGEE. CDR3 sequence (DNA): TGTGCCAGCAGCGTAGATCCGGGAAACTCCTACGAGCAGTACTTC. It specifies CASSVDPGNSYEQYF.

The rearrangement links TRBV30 to TRBJ2-1; 14 nucleotides align to TRBD2. After removal of 2 bases from V and 2 bases from J, the junction contained 2 bases not matched to a gene. Per germline, CDR1 GTSNPN and CDR2 SVGIG (reference sequence). CDR3 length equals 16 residues. In nucleotides, the CDR3 is TGTGCCTGGAGTCCGGGACTAGCGGGGGCCTACAATGAGCAGTTCTTC. It codes for CAWSPGLAGAYNEQFF.

This clonotype came up many times. The V gene is TRBV5-1, the J gene TRBJ2-5; 11 bases line up with TRBD2. Per the germline V gene, CDR1 is SGHRS and CDR2 is YFSETQ. V shed 0 bases, J shed 2 bases, and the junction held 6 bases outside the gene matches. The CDR3 totals 17 residues. CDR3 sequence reads: CASSLEASGGSQETQYF. The CDR3 DNA reads TGCGCCAGCAGCTTGGAGGCTAGCGGGGGGTCTCAAGAGACCCAGTACTTC.

The rearrangement uses TRBV7-2 and TRBJ2-4; a weak D match, TRBD2 (5 bases). Germline V gene lookup returns CDR1 SGHTA and CDR2 FQGNSA. Between the trimmed V and J ends, which lost 5 bases and 6 bases, there was a span of 11 bases. The CDR3 spans 13 residues. DNA for the CDR3: TGTGCCAGCAGCCGAGGACTCATAAACATTCAGTACTTC. Residues: CASSRGLINIQYF.

This clonotype was seen a handful of times. The chain couples TRBV29-1 to TRBJ2-6; D possibly corresponds to TRBD1 (6 bases). Trimming removed 7 bases at V and 0 bases at J, with 16 bases between. The CDR3 length is 16 residues. The V gene's germline CDR1 is SQVTM and CDR2 ANQGSEA. The CDR3 reads CSAQGDTNSGANVLTF. The CDR3 DNA is TGCAGCGCTCAAGGGGACACCAACTCTGGGGCCAACGTCCTGACTTTC.

A few counts support this clonotype. V is TRBV2 and J is TRBJ2-2, with a weak D call TRBD1 (7 bases). Germline CDR1 and CDR2: SNHLY and FYNNEI. The CDR3 totals 16 residues. V shed 4 bases and J shed 3 bases, with 15 bases lying between them. As DNA, the CDR3 is TGTGCCAGCAGTGTTAGACAGGGAGGCGACACCGGGGAGCTGTTTTTT. Its protein product is CASSVRQGGDTGELFF.

The V call is TRBV10-2, the J call TRBJ2-1, with 7 bases identical to TRBD2. V trimming: 0 bases; J trimming: 4 bases; junction bases outside the gene matches: 3. Germline values: CDR1 WSHSY, CDR2 SAAADI. This CDR3 contains 15 residues. The CDR3 loop reads CASSESGGEYNEQFF. The CDR3 region has the DNA TGCGCCAGCAGTGAGTCGGGGGGGGAATACAATGAGCAGTTCTTC.

At least ten counts were recorded for this clonotype. CDR3 coding DNA: TGTGCCAGCAGCCCGGACCTGCGCACTGAAGCTTTCTTT. This sequence encodes CASSPDLRTEAFF. The J gene is TRBJ1-1, the V gene TRBV7-9; D gene uncertain. This CDR3 is 13 amino acids long. Germline V gives CDR1 SEHNR, CDR2 FQNEAQ (reference sequence). Trimming left V 5 bases short and J 4 bases short, with 11 bases between.

This clonotype was detected many times. Here the CDR3 reads CSPRATLNSPLHF. CDR3 nucleotide sequence: TGCAGCCCCAGGGCTACGCTTAATTCACCCCTCCACTTT. The chain uses TRBV20-1 and TRBJ1-6; D perhaps matches TRBD1 (5 bases). The CDR3 is 13 amino acids. Germline CDR1 is DFQATT and CDR2 is SNEGSKA (reference sequence).

The gene calls are TRBV28 and TRBJ2-7; 7 bases map to TRBD1. The CDR3 is 15 amino acids. Germline trimming cut 5 bases from V and 0 bases from J; bases unmatched to any gene: 7. Germline lookup yields CDR1 MDHEN and CDR2 SYDVKM. CDR3 sequence: CASSPGQLYSYEQYF. The DNA of the CDR3 is TGTGCCAGCAGTCCGGGACAGCTGTACTCCTACGAGCAGTACTTC.

The rearrangement joins TRBV29-1 to TRBJ1-5; 7 nucleotides match TRBD1. Germline lookup yields CDR1 SQVTM and CDR2 ANQGSEA. CDR3 length: 14 amino acids. V lost 7 bases to trimming and J lost 0 bases; unmatched junction nucleotides: 6. As DNA, the CDR3 is TGCAGCGCTTTGACAGGGATTAGCAATCAGCCCCAGCATTTT. Amino acids: CSALTGISNQPQHF.

This clonotype showed up many times. The CDR3 spells CASREGQQTNYGYTF. The CDR3 DNA is TGTGCCAGCAGGGAAGGACAGCAAACTAACTATGGCTACACCTTC. The chain combines TRBV12-3 or TRBV12-4 with TRBJ1-2, with a possible D match to TRBD1 (6 bases). The V and J ends lost 6 bases and 0 bases respectively, with 14 bases between them. There are 15 residues in the CDR3.

This clonotype occurred a few times. The genes are TRBV2 and TRBJ2-7; D gene ambiguous. V dropped 8 bases and J dropped 2 bases, with 10 bases sitting between them. Germline loops: CDR1 SNHLY, CDR2 FYNNEI. CDR3 length: 12 amino acids. CDR3 region: CASWGATYEQYF. The CDR3 DNA reads as TGTGCCAGCTGGGGTGCAACCTACGAGCAGTACTTC.